Reported below is one TCR beta chain. What it binds is not known. Method: immunoSEQ multiplex PCR; TCRdb's copy keeps in-frame clones and lacks some. The data hold approximately 51,000 clones, with 85% to 90% observed a single time. This sample stems from a study of PD-L1 blockade in urothelial cancer. Study in general: Male patients with bladder-origin urothelial cancer numbered about 90% of the 29. Median T cell yield from blood was 141,255.

Time point in this sample: pretreatment peripheral blood. V shed 0 bases, J shed 7 bases, and the junction held 10 bases outside the gene matches. Germline CDR1 reads SGHKS; CDR2 reads YYEKEE (reference sequence). This CDR3 has 17 amino acids. General study results and limits: Durable-benefit patients expanded tumor-associated blood clones more at 3 weeks.

Specimen: PBMCs, collected around atezolizumab (anti-PD-L1) treatment. The receptor comes from a man aged 55 to 70 with urothelial cancer. The rearrangement joins TRBV5-5 to TRBJ2-2; 9 nucleotides align to TRBD2. CDR3 sequence reads: CASSLGGGRASFGELFF. CDR3 nucleotides: TGTGCCAGCAGCTTGGGCGGCGGGAGGGCCTCTTTCGGGGAGCTGTTTTTT.